Listed below are T cell receptor beta chains from one sample, sequenced in a study of blood T cells in healthy people across ages. TCRdb called the 5' RACE reads again in MiXCR, with one record for every CDR3 protein. The data show fewer than 1 million distinct CDR3 sequences, approximately 48% seen once. The sequencing sample was made of blood. These receptors came from a man between 60 and 75 years old in good health. CDR3s include the opening cysteine and the closing phenylalanine or tryptophan. D genes are given only for firm matches. Size values are once, few and many counts, or a class for expanded clones, and some rows have none.

D gene,V gene,J gene,clone size,CDR3 DNA,CDR3 protein
TRBD1,TRBV20-1,TRBJ1-2,NA,TGCAGTGCCGTCACAGGGGAGGCTGGCTACACCTTC,CSAVTGEAGYTF
TRBD2,TRBV6-5,TRBJ2-3,NA,TGTGCCAGCAGTTACGGCCTTAGCGGGGGGAGGGATACGCAGTATTTT,CASSYGLSGGRDTQYF
NA,TRBV18,TRBJ2-3,NA,TGTGCCAGCTCACCCCGGGTAGAGGGCCCAGATACGCAGTATTTT,CASSPRVEGPDTQYF
NA,TRBV11-2,TRBJ1-2,few,TGTGCCAGCAGCTTAGAAGCCAGCCCCATAGCTGGCTACACCTTC,CASSLEASPIAGYTF
NA,TRBV20-1,TRBJ2-7,many,TGCAGTGCAGCCCGCACAGGATCCTACGAGCAGTACTTC,CSAARTGSYEQYF
TRBD2,TRBV30,TRBJ2-5,NA,TGTGCCTGGAGTGTACGGGGGAGGGGACCCGCTAAAGAGACCCAGTACTTC,CAWSVRGRGPAKETQYF
NA,TRBV2,TRBJ2-1,NA,TGTGCCAGCGTAGAAGGGCCAAACTCCTACAATGAGCAGTTCTTC,CASVEGPNSYNEQFF
TRBD2,TRBV28,TRBJ2-5,NA,TGTGCCAGCAGTTATCAAACCCGACTAGCTCAAGAGACCCAGTACTTC,CASSYQTRLAQETQYF
TRBD2,TRBV7-2,TRBJ2-1,NA,TGTGCCAGCAGCCCCCTGAGAACGACTAGCGGGGGGGATGAGCAGTTCTTC,CASSPLRTTSGGDEQFF
NA,TRBV12-3/TRBV12-4,TRBJ1-5,few,TGTGCCAGCAGTTTTGCCCCGGGGGGGCAGCTCCAGCATTTT,CASSFAPGGQLQHF
NA,TRBV20-1,TRBJ2-7,NA,TGCAGTTACTGGACCGGGTACGAGCAGTACTTC,CSYWTGYEQYF
NA,TRBV9,TRBJ1-2,few,TGTGCCAGCCCACCTGGCTGGGGGGGGGATGGCTACACCTTC,CASPPGWGGDGYTF
NA,TRBV9,TRBJ2-3,NA,TGTGCCAGCAGTGCCGGACCCCATGACACAGATACGCGGTATTTT,CASSAGPHDTDTRYF
TRBD1,TRBV12-3/TRBV12-4,TRBJ2-2,NA,TGTGCCACCACGACAGGGGGACGAACCGGGGAGCTGTTTTTT,CATTTGGRTGELFF